What follows are 20 T cell receptor beta chains derived from one specimen sequenced in a study of T cells in Graves' hyperthyroidism and ophthalmopathy (dated by TCRdb to between 2018 and 2021). The protocol used for the library was multiplex PCR. TCRdb shows the sequencer as Illumina HiSeq 2000. The TCR beta CDR3 regions were amplified from the RNA transcripts. For the first round of RT-PCR on the TCR CDR3, the HTBI primer set was used together with the Qiagen OneStep RT-PCR kit. TCRdb itself trimmed the public reads at Q25 with fastp, ran MiXCR and retained productive beta chains. Duplicate CDR3 protein sequences are folded into a single record with the most common DNA and genes. The sample table records approximately 430,000 distinct CDR3 sequences; about 14% of these occur just once. About 12% of the sample is held by the ten biggest clonotypes. Specimen: blood. Source of these receptors: a man younger than 35 with Graves' ophthalmopathy.

This clonotype was seen a few times. The V and J genes are TRBV6-1 and TRBJ2-5, with TRBD1 as a possible D gene (6 bases). This CDR3 has 14 residues. Trimming stripped 5 bases from V and 1 base from J, with 11 bases between. Germline CDR1 is MNHNS and CDR2 is SASEGT. CDR3 amino acids: CASSTGDTQETQYF. The CDR3 DNA reads as TGTGCCAGCAGTACTGGGGACACCCAAGAGACCCAGTACTTC.

This clonotype showed up many times. CDR3 DNA sequence: TGCGCCAGCAGCTTGGACCTGGGGGGCTCCTACAATGAGCAGTTCTTC. Its translation: CASSLDLGGSYNEQFF. The chain couples TRBV5-1 to TRBJ2-1; tentative D call: TRBD2 (6 bases). The germline CDR1 and CDR2 sequences are SGHRS and YFSETQ. V gave up 0 bases and J gave up 0 bases, with 10 bases separating them. The CDR3 is 16 amino acids.

This clonotype was detected ten times or more. The rearrangement joins TRBV20-1 to TRBJ1-1; perhaps TRBD1 as D (6 bases). The V gene's germline CDR1 is DFQATT and CDR2 SNEGSKA (reference sequence). The CDR3 covers 12 residues. The germline V and J ends were trimmed by 4 bases and 4 bases, with 10 bases remaining between them. The CDR3 is CSAKTGFTEAFF. DNA for the CDR3: TGCAGTGCTAAAACAGGGTTCACTGAAGCTTTCTTT.

This clonotype was found many times. V usage is TRBV27 and J usage is TRBJ2-3, with 8 bases aligning to TRBD2. This CDR3 spans 15 amino acids. Germline lookup yields CDR1 MNHEY and CDR2 SMNVEV (reference sequence). Trimming took 2 bases from V and 4 from J; bases not matched to a gene: 5. The CDR3: CASSLNLAGADTQYF. The CDR3 DNA is TGTGCCAGCAGTTTAAACCTAGCGGGTGCAGATACGCAGTATTTT.

This clonotype occurred many times. V and J are TRBV5-1 and TRBJ1-1; TRBD1 agrees at 7 bases. The CDR3 consists of 14 residues. Germline V gene lookup returns CDR1 SGHRS and CDR2 YFSETQ. V lost 0 bases and J lost 4; bases outside the gene matches: 3. CDR3 in amino acids: CASSLAAGGTEAFF. Written as DNA, the CDR3 is TGCGCCAGCAGCTTGGCCGCAGGGGGCACTGAAGCTTTCTTT.

The table lists this clonotype with many counts. This chain joins TRBV6-1 and TRBJ2-1; possible D gene TRBD2, 6 bases. V lost 4 bases, J lost 2 bases, and 12 bases lay in between. The CDR3 contains 15 residues. Germline CDR1 and CDR2: MNHNS and SASEGT. Here the CDR3 reads CASSVMGGTYNEQFF. CDR3 DNA: TGTGCCAGCAGTGTCATGGGGGGAACCTACAATGAGCAGTTCTTC.

In this sample, this clonotype turned up a few times. This rearrangement joins TRBV20-1 to TRBJ2-7; tentative D call: TRBD2 (6 bases). From germline, CDR1 is DFQATT and CDR2 SNEGSKA (reference sequence). Trimming removed 0 bases from V and 1 base from J, with 13 bases in between. The length of the CDR3 is 15 residues. In nucleotides, the CDR3 is TGCAGTGCTAGAGAGCCGACGGGGAGGTCCTACGAGCAGTACTTC. Translating it yields CSAREPTGRSYEQYF.

This clonotype was picked up many times. V usage is TRBV6-5 and J usage is TRBJ1-2, with D hard to call. V lost 0 bases and J 0 bases, leaving 11 bases between the germline ends. This CDR3 spans 16 amino acids. Germline values: CDR1 MNHEY, CDR2 SVGAGI. The CDR3 sequence: CASSYSNQLPNYGYTF. CDR3 coding DNA: TGTGCCAGCAGTTACTCTAATCAGCTACCTAACTATGGCTACACCTTC.

The table lists this clonotype with many counts. This rearrangement joins TRBV7-6 to TRBJ2-1; TRBD1 matches 8 bases. Germline trimming cut 2 bases from V and 10 bases from J; bases unmatched to any gene: 19. The germline CDR1 and CDR2 sequences are SGHVS and FNYEAQ. The CDR3 runs to 18 residues. This CDR3 is CASSLSRPGTGSKGEQFF. In DNA form, the CDR3 reads TGTGCCAGCAGCTTAAGCCGCCCCGGGACAGGTTCTAAAGGGGAGCAGTTCTTC.

The chain employs TRBV6-5 and TRBJ1-3; 9 bases map to TRBD1. V lost 4 bases and J lost 4; bases outside the gene matches: 2. Germline CDR1 is MNHEY and CDR2 is SVGAGI. CDR3 length equals 14 residues. The CDR3 DNA sequence: TGTGCCAGCAGTTGGGACAGGGAAGGAAACACCATATATTTT. Its translation is CASSWDREGNTIYF.

This clonotype was seen repeatedly, ten times or more. J is TRBJ2-7 and V is TRBV18; 7 positions match TRBD1. The V gene's germline CDR1 is KGHSH and CDR2 LQKENI. Losses at the gene ends were 5 bases for V and 2 bases for J; bases not matched to a gene: 3. The CDR3 is made up of 13 amino acids. The CDR3 DNA sequence: TGTGCCAGCTCAATCGGGACAGCCTACGAGCAGTACTTC. It translates to CASSIGTAYEQYF.

A few counts support this clonotype. The chain carries TRBV28 and TRBJ2-1; 13 bases are shared with TRBD2. J was trimmed by 4 bases and V by 3 bases; bases with no gene match: 3. Germline CDR1 MDHEN, CDR2 SYDVKM. This CDR3 has 16 residues. This CDR3 is CASSFAGLAGYNEQFF. As DNA, the CDR3 is TGTGCCAGCAGTTTCGCGGGACTAGCGGGGTACAATGAGCAGTTCTTC.

Many counts were recorded for this clonotype. The chain combines TRBV24-1 with TRBJ1-2; D might be TRBD1 (6 bases). The CDR3 sequence is 12 residues long. Germline CDR1 and CDR2: KGHDR and SFDVKD. V shed 6 bases and J shed 7 bases, with 11 bases lying between them. CDR3 nucleotide sequence: TGTGCCACCAGTAGGGGGGGAGCTGGCTACACCTTC. Protein sequence: CATSRGGAGYTF.

Comments on this clonotype: The junction shows a germline mismatch at one end, possibly a read error. The chain links TRBV7-9 to TRBJ2-5, with 10 bases identical to TRBD2. The germline CDR1 and CDR2 sequences are SEHNR and FQNEAQ (reference sequence). The CDR3 runs 16 residues. CDR3 region: CAGSQDIGSGGETQYF. The CDR3 DNA sequence: TGCGCCGGCAGCCAAGATATAGGTAGCGGGGGGGAGACCCAGTACTTC.

The CDR3 loop reads CASSSGTSGSKDTQYF. In nucleotides, the CDR3 is TGTGCCAGTAGTTCCGGGACTAGCGGGAGTAAAGATACGCAGTATTTT. V usage is TRBV19 and J usage is TRBJ2-3; 14 positions match TRBD2. The CDR3 is 16 residues long. With 5 bases clipped from V and 5 bases from J, the junction kept 6 bases outside the gene matches. Germline loops: CDR1 LNHDA, CDR2 SQIVND (reference sequence).

A remark on this clonotype: One base away lies a much larger clone, so this may be a sequencing read error. This rearrangement joins TRBV7-9 to TRBJ2-1; 11 nucleotides match TRBD2. Germline lookup yields CDR1 SEHNR and CDR2 FQNEAQ (reference sequence). The CDR3 consists of 16 residues. In DNA, the CDR3 is TGTGCCAGCAGCCTTAGCGGGGGGGCTTCCTACGATGAGCAGTTCTTC. Protein product: CASSLSGGASYDEQFF.

In its sample, this clonotype was seen a few times. The rearrangement links TRBV28 to TRBJ2-7; D is perhaps TRBD1 (5 bases). Looked up from germline, CDR1 is MDHEN and CDR2 is SYDVKM. The CDR3 sequence is 14 residues long. V lost 10 bases to trimming and J lost 2 bases, with 18 bases between them. Written as DNA, the CDR3 is TGTGCCAACAGCCTAGGGGCGGTGACCTACGAGCAGTACTTC. Protein product: CANSLGAVTYEQYF.

Note on this clonotype: This sequence may be a read error, since a much larger clone differs from it by one base. V is TRBV7-2 and J is TRBJ1-2; D ambiguous. The CDR3 is 13 amino acids. From germline, CDR1 is SGHTA and CDR2 FQGNSA. The CDR3 is CVSSLLWEDGYTF. The DNA of the CDR3 is TGTGTCAGCAGCTTACTGTGGGAGGATGGCTACACCTTC.

This clonotype came up many times. Here the CDR3 DNA reads TGCGCCAGCAGCTCAAACCGACAGGGCAGGAGCGAGCAGTACTTC. Amino acid sequence: CASSSNRQGRSEQYF. The V and J genes are TRBV5-1 and TRBJ2-7; 7 positions match TRBD1. The V gene's germline CDR1 is SGHRS and CDR2 YFSETQ. This CDR3 comprises 15 residues. J lost 6 bases, V lost 3 bases, and 12 bases had no gene match.

This clonotype was observed a handful of times. Since a much larger clone is just one base distant, this may be a read error. The chain carries TRBV2 and TRBJ2-1, with D unclear. The germline gives CDR1 SNHLY, CDR2 FYNNEI. The germline V and J ends were trimmed by 6 bases and 0 bases, with 9 bases remaining between them. This CDR3 region has 14 residues. This CDR3 is CASSPLRSYNEQFF. The CDR3 nucleotides are TGTGCCAGCAGCCCACTTCGCTCCTACAATGAGCAGTTCTTC.